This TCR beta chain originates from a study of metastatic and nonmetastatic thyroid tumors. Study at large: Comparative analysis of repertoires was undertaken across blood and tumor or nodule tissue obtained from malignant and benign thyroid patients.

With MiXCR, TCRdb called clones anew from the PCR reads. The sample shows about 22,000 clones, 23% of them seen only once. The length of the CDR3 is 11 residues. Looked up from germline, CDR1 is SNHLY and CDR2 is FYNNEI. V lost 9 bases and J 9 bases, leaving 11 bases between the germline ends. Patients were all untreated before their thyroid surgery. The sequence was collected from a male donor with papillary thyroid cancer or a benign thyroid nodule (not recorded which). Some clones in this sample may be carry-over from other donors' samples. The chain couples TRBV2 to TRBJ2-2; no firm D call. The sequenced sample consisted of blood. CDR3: CARGRFWELFF. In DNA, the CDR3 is TGTGCCAGAGGCAGATTCTGGGAGCTGTTTTTT. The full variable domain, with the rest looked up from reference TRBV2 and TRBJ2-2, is EPEVTQTPSHQVTQMGQEVILRCVPISNHLYFYWYRQILGQKVEFLVSFYNNEISEKSEIFDDQFSVERPDGSNFTLKIRSTKLEDSAMYFCARGRFWELFFGEGSRLTVL.